This T cell receptor beta chain is drawn from a study of Graves' ophthalmopathy and Graves' hyperthyroidism. Ophthalmopathy donors showed moderate-to-severe activity, CAS ≥3, NOSPECS ≥4 and a duration under 3 months. Each diagnosis was determined on the basis of clinical symptoms, serum thyroxine, TRAb, thyroid ultrasound and orbital computed tomography. This clonotype showed up just once. The antigen remains unidentified. A clone one base away is much larger, so this may be a read error. RNA transcripts yielded amplified TCR beta CDR3 regions. An opening RT-PCR round employed HTBI primers and preceded a second-round multiplex PCR. A single record per CDR3 protein comes from TCRdb applying MiXCR to the multiplex PCR reads. The top ten hold around 3% of the sample, which has hundreds of thousands of distinct CDR3 sequences, about two fifths seen once. Study-level findings and limits: Blood repertoires reportedly contained most expanded thyroid clonotypes above 0.001 frequency.

The CDR3 sequence is 14 residues long. In germline, CDR1 is ENHRY, CDR2 SYGVKD. The V and J ends lost 3 bases and 3 bases respectively, with 12 bases between them. This rearrangement joins TRBV10-3 to TRBJ2-7; TRBD1 is a possible D gene (6 bases). Sequenced material: peripheral blood. This TCR was sampled from an adult man with Graves' ophthalmopathy. CDR3 sequence (DNA): TGTGCCATCAGTGAAGCGGTCAGGGGCTACGAGCAGTACTTC. Translated, it gives CAISEAVRGYEQYF.